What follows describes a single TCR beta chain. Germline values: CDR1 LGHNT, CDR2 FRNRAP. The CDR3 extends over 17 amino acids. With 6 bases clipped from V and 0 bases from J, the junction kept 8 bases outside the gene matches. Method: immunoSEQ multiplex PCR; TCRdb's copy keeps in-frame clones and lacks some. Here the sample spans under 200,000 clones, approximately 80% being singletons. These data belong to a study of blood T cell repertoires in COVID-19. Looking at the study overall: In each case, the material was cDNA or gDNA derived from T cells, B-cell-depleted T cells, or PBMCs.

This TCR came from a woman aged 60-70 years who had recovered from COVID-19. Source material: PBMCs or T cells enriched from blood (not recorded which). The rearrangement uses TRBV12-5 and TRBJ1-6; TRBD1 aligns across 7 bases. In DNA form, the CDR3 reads TGTGCTAGTGGCCGGACAGGACCGAGCTCCTATAATTCACCCCTCCACTTT. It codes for CASGRTGPSSYNSPLHF. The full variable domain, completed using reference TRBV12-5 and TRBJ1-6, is DARVTQTPRHKVTEMGQEVTMRCQPILGHNTVFWYRQTMMQGLELLAYFRNRAPLDDSGMPKDRFSAEMPDATLATLKIQPSEPRDSAVYFCASGRTGPSSYNSPLHFGNGTRLTVT.